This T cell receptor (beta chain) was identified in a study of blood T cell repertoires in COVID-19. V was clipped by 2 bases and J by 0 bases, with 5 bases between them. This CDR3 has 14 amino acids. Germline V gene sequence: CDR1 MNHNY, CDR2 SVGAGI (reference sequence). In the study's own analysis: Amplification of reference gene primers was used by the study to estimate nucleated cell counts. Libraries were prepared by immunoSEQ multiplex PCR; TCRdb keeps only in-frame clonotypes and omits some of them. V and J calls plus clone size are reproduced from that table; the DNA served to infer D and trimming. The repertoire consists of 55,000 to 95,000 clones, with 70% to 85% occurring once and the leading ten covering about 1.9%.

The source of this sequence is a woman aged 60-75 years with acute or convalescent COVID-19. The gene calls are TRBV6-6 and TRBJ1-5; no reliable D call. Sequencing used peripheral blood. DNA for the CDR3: TGTGCCAGCAGTTACGTTAATAGCAATCAGCCCCAGCATTTT. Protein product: CASSYVNSNQPQHF.